This entry lists 9 T cell receptor beta chains sequenced from one sample in a study of blood T cell repertoires in COVID-19. Generated by immunoSEQ multiplex PCR, the TCRdb table keeps only in-frame clones and is missing some. The sample contains about 300,000 clones, 83% of which appear only once. The sample comprised peripheral blood. These receptors came from a woman aged 50 to 60 with acute or convalescent COVID-19.

The chain links TRBV14 to TRBJ2-1; a possible D gene is TRBD2 (5 bases). With 4 bases removed from V and 10 bases from J, the gap between germline ends came to 20 bases. The CDR3 contains 15 residues. CDR1 and CDR2 from the germline V gene are SGHDN and FVKESK. Written as DNA, the CDR3 is TGTGCCAGCAGCCGGTCCCTAGGAGGAGTGCAAGAGCAGTTCTTC. Translated, it gives CASSRSLGGVQEQFF. Full variable domain (outside the CDR3, taken from reference TRBV14 and TRBJ2-1): EAGVTQFPSHSVIEKGQTVTLRCDPISGHDNLYWYRRVMGKEIKFLLHFVKESKQDESGMPNNRFLAERTGGTYSTLKVQPAELEDSGVYFCASSRSLGGVQEQFFGPGTRLTVL.

The chain couples TRBV10-3 to TRBJ2-1; TRBD1 agrees at 10 bases. Germline CDR1 ENHRY, CDR2 SYGVKD. This CDR3 is built from 15 residues. Losses at the gene ends were 0 bases for V and 7 bases for J; bases not matched to a gene: 3. The CDR3 DNA is TGTGCCATCAGTGAGTCGGGACAGGGGAGGAATGAGCAGTTCTTC. It translates to CAISESGQGRNEQFF.

The rearrangement links TRBV28 to TRBJ2-5, with a possible D match to TRBD1 (5 bases). Deletions cut 7 bases from V and 1 base from J, with 7 bases between. The CDR3 loop spans 12 amino acids. Germline CDR1 reads MDHEN; CDR2 reads SYDVKM. The CDR3 here is CASKGLQETQYF. The CDR3 DNA is TGTGCCAGCAAGGGGCTCCAAGAGACCCAGTACTTC.

The chain combines TRBV30 with TRBJ2-7; 7 bases map to TRBD2. J lost 3 bases, V lost 7 bases, and 6 bases had no gene match. Germline assignment: CDR1 GTSNPN and CDR2 SVGIG (reference sequence). There are 12 residues in the CDR3. As DNA, the CDR3 is TGTGCCTCCGATGGCGGGAGCTACGAGCAGTACTTC. Translating it yields CASDGGSYEQYF.

Here the CDR3 reads CAWRPGTGTEAFF. The CDR3 DNA sequence: TGTGCCTGGAGGCCCGGGACTGGCACTGAAGCTTTCTTT. The chain carries TRBV30 and TRBJ1-1, with D possibly matching TRBD1 (5 bases). Germline CDR1 GTSNPN, CDR2 SVGIG (reference sequence). The length of the CDR3 is 13 residues. V lost 3 bases and J lost 4, with 12 bases in between.

The chain links TRBV2 to TRBJ1-4, with 10 positions matching TRBD1. Germline-derived CDR1 and CDR2 are SNHLY and FYNNEI. The CDR3 runs to 13 residues. J lost 7 bases, V lost 4 bases, and 0 bases had no gene match. In nucleotides, the CDR3 is TGTGCCAGCAGTGGGACAGGGGGTGAAAAACTGTTTTTT. Translation gives CASSGTGGEKLFF.

As concerns this clone: The sample contains more than one DNA sequence encoding this CDR3. The chain recombines TRBV18 with TRBJ1-2; TRBD1 matches 11 bases. Germline CDR1 and CDR2: KGHSH and LQKENI. V was clipped by 3 bases and J by 4 bases; unmatched bases: 4. The CDR3 has 15 residues. The CDR3 is CASSPGTGGGYGYTF. Here the CDR3 DNA reads TGTGCCAGCTCACCTGGGACAGGGGGTGGCTATGGCTACACCTTC.

The chain links TRBV18 to TRBJ1-4; D is unresolved. The CDR3 length is 14 residues. V was shortened by 3 bases and J by 0 bases, with 5 bases between the two germline ends. Germline loops: CDR1 KGHSH, CDR2 LQKENI. For the CDR3, the DNA is TGTGCCAGCTCACCCGGGACAACTAATGAAAAACTGTTTTTT. Translation: CASSPGTTNEKLFF.

This chain links TRBV6-5 with TRBJ2-3, with TRBD2 identical over 8 bases. The CDR3 consists of 16 residues. The V gene's germline CDR1 is MNHEY and CDR2 SVGAGI. V gave up 4 bases and J gave up 0 bases; unmatched junction bases: 6. Here the CDR3 reads CASSSLAGQSTDTQYF. The CDR3 DNA reads TGTGCCAGCAGTTCCCTAGCGGGCCAGAGCACAGATACGCAGTATTTT.